The next 15 T cell receptor beta chains were all read from a single sample in a study of T cell changes during pregnancy in multiple sclerosis. Generated by immunoSEQ multiplex PCR, the TCRdb table keeps only in-frame clones and is missing some. The table lists tens of thousands of clones, roughly 89% of them singletons, with less than 2% in the top ten. Here the sequenced sample was peripheral blood, taken after pregnancy. The receptors were gathered from a female donor in good health, enrolled as a control in a pregnancy study.

In the case of this clone: The junction departs from the called germline gene at one end, perhaps through a read error. The chain couples TRBV7-2 to TRBJ1-6, with D perhaps matching TRBD1 (6 bases). CDR1 SGHTA and CDR2 FQGNSA come from the germline V gene. CDR3 size: 15 residues. CDR3 amino acids: CASSLGRGYSSLLHF. In DNA, the CDR3 is TGTGCCAGCAGCTTAGGCAGGGGATATTCTTCACTCCTCCACTTT.

In this sample, this clone turned up a few times. The chain joins TRBV19 to TRBJ1-5, with D uncertain. Trimming took 9 bases from V and 0 from J, leaving 6 bases between them. The CDR3 runs to 12 residues. The V gene's germline CDR1 is LNHDA and CDR2 SQIVND (reference sequence). CDR3 DNA: TGTGCCAGCCGGGGTAGCAATCAGCCCCAGCATTTT. It yields the protein CASRGSNQPQHF.

The CDR3 is CASRTGTGETDTQYF. In nucleotides, the CDR3 is TGTGCCAGCCGCACCGGGACAGGGGAGACAGATACGCAGTATTTT. V gene TRBV6-1 combines with J gene TRBJ2-3; 10 bases match TRBD1. Trimming cost V 8 bases and J 3 bases; bases outside gene matches: 8. Germline lookup yields CDR1 MNHNS and CDR2 SASEGT. CDR3 length equals 15 residues.

V usage is TRBV19 and J usage is TRBJ2-7; no definite D call. Trimming took 2 bases from V and 3 from J, leaving 8 bases between them. The CDR3 covers 13 residues. Germline-derived CDR1 and CDR2 are LNHDA and SQIVND (reference sequence). The CDR3 region is CASSITSNYEQYF. DNA of the CDR3: TGTGCCAGTAGTATAACATCGAACTACGAGCAGTACTTC.

This chain connects TRBV10-2 to TRBJ1-2, with TRBD1 as a possible D gene (6 bases). Germline V gene data show CDR1 as WSHSY and CDR2 as SAAADI. The V gene lost 4 bases and the J gene lost 6 bases, with 9 bases spanning the gap. The CDR3 totals 12 residues. The CDR3 DNA follows: TGCGCCAGCAGTGTCGGGACAAATGGCTACACCTTC. This encodes CASSVGTNGYTF.

The chain carries TRBV4-3 and TRBJ1-1, with a possible D match to TRBD1 (5 bases). Germline loops: CDR1 LGHNA, CDR2 YSLEER. The CDR3 runs 12 residues. Trimming cost V 3 bases and J 5 bases, with 7 bases left between them. The DNA for the CDR3 is TGCGCCAGCAGCCATAGGGGAACTGAAGCTTTCTTT. This encodes CASSHRGTEAFF.

The CDR3 here is CASSSGGVGNQPQHF. The CDR3 bases are TGTGCCAGCAGCTCCGGAGGGGTTGGCAATCAGCCCCAGCATTTT. The chain recombines TRBV28 with TRBJ1-5; the D gene is possibly TRBD1 (5 bases). In germline, CDR1 is MDHEN, CDR2 SYDVKM. This CDR3 is 15 amino acids long. Trimming stripped 6 bases from V and 2 bases from J, with 14 bases between.

The chain recombines TRBV6-1 with TRBJ1-2; D gene uncertain. V lost 2 bases and J 2 bases, leaving 9 bases between the germline ends. The CDR3 is made up of 14 amino acids. The V gene's germline CDR1 is MNHNS and CDR2 SASEGT. The CDR3 reads CASSELSGNYGYTF. In DNA form, the CDR3 reads TGTGCCAGCAGTGAACTCTCGGGGAACTATGGCTACACCTTC.

Concerning this clone: An end of the junction does not agree with germline; a read error may underlie this. The J gene is TRBJ1-1, the V gene TRBV7-7; D gene uncertain. The CDR3 is made up of 15 amino acids. In germline, CDR1 is SSHAT, CDR2 FNYEAQ (reference sequence). This chain's CDR3 is CASSLREGANTEAFF. The CDR3 bases are TGTGCTAGCAGCCTTCGGGAGGGAGCGAACACTGAAGCTTTCTTT.

The V and J genes are TRBV18 and TRBJ1-2; TRBD1 aligns across 7 bases. CDR1 is KGHSH, CDR2 LQKENI, per germline. Germline trimming cut 1 base from V and 4 bases from J; bases unmatched to any gene: 6. The CDR3 loop spans 15 amino acids. For the CDR3, the DNA is TGTGCCAGCTCACCACAAGGGGCAGGGGGCTATGGCTACACCTTC. It is translated as CASSPQGAGGYGYTF. Supplemented by reference TRBV18 and TRBJ1-2, the full variable domain reads NAGVMQNPRHLVRRRGQEARLRCSPMKGHSHVYWYRQLPEEGLKFMVYLQKENIIDESGMPKERFSAEFPKEGPSILRIQQVVRGDSAAYFCASSPQGAGGYGYTFGSGTRLTVV.

Regarding this clone: This same CDR3 is encoded by further DNA sequences in the sample. The chain is built from TRBV7-9 and TRBJ1-1, with D possibly being TRBD1 (5 bases). The germline gives CDR1 SEHNR, CDR2 FQNEAQ (reference sequence). The CDR3 runs 13 residues. Trimming left V 5 bases short and J 1 base short, with 8 bases between. CDR3 nucleotides: TGTGCCAGCAGCCCGCAGGGGAACACTGAAGCTTTCTTT. This codes for CASSPQGNTEAFF.

The rearrangement joins TRBV4-2 to TRBJ1-6; D gene uncertain. Trimming pared 1 base from V and 8 bases from J, leaving 9 bases between. CDR1 LGHNA and CDR2 YNFKEQ come from the germline V gene. This CDR3 is built from 14 residues. The CDR3 region has the DNA TGTGCCAGCAGCCAAGTCGGGAAGGATTCACCCCTCCACTTT. It encodes CASSQVGKDSPLHF.

The V and J genes are TRBV18 and TRBJ2-7; no definite D call. Germline assignment: CDR1 KGHSH and CDR2 LQKENI. The CDR3 has 13 amino acids. Trimming took 3 bases from V and 0 from J, leaving 6 bases between them. The CDR3 DNA sequence: TGTGCCAGCTCACCCTTCCTCTCCTACGAGCAGTACTTC. Translation gives CASSPFLSYEQYF.

By frequency in the sample, this clone is medium-sized. This chain joins TRBV5-4 and TRBJ1-2; a possible D gene is TRBD1 (6 bases). The CDR3 is 13 residues long. The V and J ends lost 0 bases and 6 bases respectively, with 9 bases between them. The germline V gene has CDR1 SGHNT and CDR2 YYREEE (reference sequence). CDR3 bases: TGTGCCAGCAGCTTGGCAGGGGTTAATGGCTACACCTTC. Protein product: CASSLAGVNGYTF.

This clone was detected a few times. The chain recombines TRBV30 with TRBJ1-1; D ambiguous. From germline, CDR1 is GTSNPN and CDR2 SVGIG (reference sequence). The CDR3 is made up of 13 amino acids. The V end was cut by 2 bases, the J end by 2 bases, with 9 bases between. CDR3 amino acids: CAWSISGNTEAFF. The CDR3 bases are TGTGCCTGGAGTATTTCGGGTAACACTGAAGCTTTCTTT.